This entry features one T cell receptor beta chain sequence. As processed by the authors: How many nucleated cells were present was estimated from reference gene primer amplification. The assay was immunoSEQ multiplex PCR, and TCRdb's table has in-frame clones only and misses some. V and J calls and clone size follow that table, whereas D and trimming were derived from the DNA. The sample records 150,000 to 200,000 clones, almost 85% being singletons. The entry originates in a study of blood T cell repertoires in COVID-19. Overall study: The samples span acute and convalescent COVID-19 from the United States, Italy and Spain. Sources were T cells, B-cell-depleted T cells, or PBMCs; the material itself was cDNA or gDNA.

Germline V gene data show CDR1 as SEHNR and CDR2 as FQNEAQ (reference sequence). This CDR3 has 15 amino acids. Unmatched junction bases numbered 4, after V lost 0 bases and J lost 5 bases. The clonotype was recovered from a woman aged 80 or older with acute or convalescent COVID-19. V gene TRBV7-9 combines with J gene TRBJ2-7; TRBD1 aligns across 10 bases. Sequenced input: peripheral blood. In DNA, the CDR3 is TGTGCCAGCAGCTTAGCTGGACAGGGGGGGGACGAGCAGTACTTC. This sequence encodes CASSLAGQGGDEQYF.